These 23 T cell receptor beta chains share one sample of origin, sequenced in a study of response to subunit inactivated influenza vaccine. TCRdb re-called the RT-PCR reads with MiXCR, one entry per CDR3 protein. The sample lists approximately 250,000 distinct CDR3 sequences, 9% to 15% occurring once. This sample comprised non-naive T cells sorted from PBMCs, obtained 14 to 15 days before vaccination. Receptors were obtained from a man aged 50 or older who received an inactivated influenza vaccine.

The chain is built from TRBV9 and TRBJ2-3, with 9 bases aligning to TRBD2. V dropped 1 base and J dropped 2; count of bases not matched to a gene: 2. The CDR3 contains 15 residues. Germline values: CDR1 SGDLS, CDR2 YYNGEE. The CDR3 is CASSVSGLATDTQYF. In nucleotides, the CDR3 is TGTGCCAGCAGCGTATCGGGACTAGCCACAGATACGCAGTATTTT.

The chain links TRBV6-5 to TRBJ2-3; 9 nucleotides match TRBD2. Germline V gene sequence: CDR1 MNHEY, CDR2 SVGAGI. The ends lost 0 bases at V and 5 bases at J; junction bases unmatched: 6. This CDR3 is built from 16 residues. The CDR3: CASSYSLVAGEDTQYF. Written as DNA, the CDR3 is TGTGCCAGCAGTTACTCCCTGGTAGCGGGAGAAGATACGCAGTATTTT.

Only a few counts were recorded for this clonotype. The chain has TRBV7-2 and TRBJ2-5; TRBD2 agrees at 12 bases. Trimming took 4 bases from V and 8 from J; bases not matched to a gene: 8. The CDR3 totals 15 residues. From germline, CDR1 is SGHTA and CDR2 FQGNSA. This CDR3 is CASSSSSGGARTQYF. CDR3 DNA sequence: TGTGCCAGCAGCTCCTCTAGCGGGGGGGCCAGAACCCAGTACTTC.

This clonotype appeared many times. The J gene is TRBJ2-7, the V gene TRBV19; D is perhaps TRBD1 (5 bases). Germline V gene lookup returns CDR1 LNHDA and CDR2 SQIVND (reference sequence). This CDR3 comprises 13 residues. Deletions cut 10 bases from V and 4 bases from J, with 17 bases between. This chain's CDR3 is CATPQTEPYEQYF. The DNA of the CDR3 is TGTGCCACCCCCCAGACAGAGCCGTACGAGCAGTACTTC. Using reference TRBV19 and TRBJ2-7 for the parts outside the CDR3, the full variable domain is DGGITQSPKYLFRKEGQNVTLSCEQNLNHDAMYWYRQDPGQGLRLIYYSQIVNDFQKGDIAEGYSVSREKKESFPLTVTSAQKNPTAFYLCATPQTEPYEQYFGPGTRLTVT.

The rearrangement joins TRBV12-3 or TRBV12-4 to TRBJ1-3, with D unclear. The CDR3 extends over 15 amino acids. V lost 4 bases, J lost 0 bases, and 10 bases lay in between. CDR3 protein: CASSSGRSSGNTIYF. The DNA of the CDR3 is TGTGCCAGCAGTTCTGGACGGTCCTCTGGAAACACCATATATTTT.

V is TRBV20-1 and J is TRBJ2-1; D is possibly TRBD2 (6 bases). Germline lookup yields CDR1 DFQATT and CDR2 SNEGSKA (reference sequence). The germline V and J ends were trimmed by 3 bases and 3 bases, with 12 bases remaining between them. The length of the CDR3 is 14 residues. The CDR3 DNA reads TGCAGTGCTAGTGAGGAGGGCCTCTACAATGAGCAGTTCTTC. It yields the protein CSASEEGLYNEQFF.

The genes are TRBV28 and TRBJ2-5, with 10 bases fitting TRBD2. The CDR3 has 15 amino acids. Germline V gene sequence: CDR1 MDHEN, CDR2 SYDVKM. J gave up 5 bases and V 6 bases, and 9 bases lay outside the gene matches. The CDR3 sequence: CASSAQRGGGETQYF. In DNA form, the CDR3 reads TGTGCCAGCAGCGCCCAGCGGGGGGGAGGGGAGACCCAGTACTTC.

This clonotype was seen more than once but under ten times. The chain carries TRBV6-2 or TRBV6-3 and TRBJ2-5; maybe TRBD1 (6 bases). CDR1 MNHEY and CDR2 SVGEGT come from the germline V gene. The V gene lost 6 bases and the J gene lost 1 base, with 15 bases spanning the gap. The CDR3 runs to 15 residues. CDR3 loop: CASSPLQGSQETQYF. CDR3 in DNA: TGTGCCAGCAGCCCGTTGCAGGGGTCCCAAGAGACCCAGTACTTC.

This clonotype was detected a few times. The rearrangement joins TRBV20-1 to TRBJ2-7; D possibly uses TRBD1 or TRBD2 (6 bases each). CDR3 length: 14 amino acids. Germline CDR1 is DFQATT and CDR2 is SNEGSKA (reference sequence). Trimming shortened V by 6 bases and J by 1 base, and 16 bases separated the two germline ends. The CDR3 sequence: CSAQPGARSYEQYF. The CDR3 DNA is TGCAGTGCCCAACCGGGGGCCAGGTCCTACGAGCAGTACTTC.

This clonotype has more than one count but fewer than ten. The chain combines TRBV6-1 with TRBJ1-2, with 12 bases fitting TRBD1. V lost 6 bases and J lost 8; bases outside the gene matches: 10. The CDR3 has 15 residues. CDR1 is MNHNS and CDR2 is SASEGT in the germline V gene. CDR3 DNA: TGTGCCAGCAGCCAACCGGGACAGGGGGCAAGAGGCTACACCTTC. This encodes CASSQPGQGARGYTF.

This clonotype has at least ten counts. The chain couples TRBV20-1 to TRBJ1-5; 7 bases are a match to TRBD1. In germline, CDR1 is DFQATT, CDR2 SNEGSKA (reference sequence). This CDR3 is built from 16 residues. V lost 0 bases and J lost 6; bases outside the gene matches: 11. The CDR3 DNA is TGCAGTGCTAGAGACATTGCGACAGGGAGTAGTCAGCCCCAGCATTTT. Protein product: CSARDIATGSSQPQHF.

This rearrangement joins TRBV6-5 to TRBJ1-1; a weak D match, TRBD1 (6 bases). The ends were cut back, 3 bases at V and 3 bases at J, with 17 bases in the middle. Germline V CDR1 and CDR2: MNHEY, SVGAGI. This CDR3 is 16 amino acids long. The CDR3 nucleotides read TGTGCCAGCAGTTATTATGGGTCCGGGGGGCACACTGAAGCTTTCTTT. It encodes CASSYYGSGGHTEAFF.

This clonotype showed up many times. The V gene is TRBV18, the J gene TRBJ1-1; D is possibly TRBD1 (6 bases). Germline V gene lookup returns CDR1 KGHSH and CDR2 LQKENI. The germline V and J ends were trimmed by 3 bases and 0 bases, with 11 bases remaining between them. The CDR3 loop spans 15 amino acids. The CDR3 nucleotides read TGTGCCAGCTCACCTCCACAGGGCCTGAACACTGAAGCTTTCTTT. Translating gives CASSPPQGLNTEAFF.

This clonotype appeared a few times. The chain employs TRBV15 and TRBJ2-7, with D unclear. Germline CDR1 LNHNV, CDR2 YYDKDF (reference sequence). The length of the CDR3 is 13 residues. V lost 5 bases, J lost 6 bases, and 14 bases lay in between. The CDR3: CATSGTTFGEQYF. The CDR3 nucleotides read TGTGCCACCAGCGGTACAACTTTTGGCGAGCAGTACTTC.

This clonotype was seen more than once but under ten times. The chain's CDR3 is CASSPTRSGLNNEQFF. CDR3 sequence (DNA): TGTGCCAGCAGCCCTACACGGAGCGGGCTTAACAATGAGCAGTTCTTC. J is TRBJ2-1 and V is TRBV5-4; a possible D gene is TRBD2 (6 bases). The CDR3 has 16 amino acids. V lost 4 bases to trimming and J lost 5 bases, with 19 bases between them. The germline V gene has CDR1 SGHNT and CDR2 YYREEE (reference sequence). Using reference TRBV5-4 and TRBJ2-1 for the parts outside the CDR3, the full variable domain is ETGVTQSPTHLIKTRGQQVTLRCSSQSGHNTVSWYQQALGQGPQFIFQYYREEENGRGNFPPRFSGLQFPNYSSELNVNALELDDSALYLCASSPTRSGLNNEQFFGPGTRLTVL.

This clonotype came up a few times. Germline and junction disagree at one end, which may indicate a read error. The chain has TRBV7-7 and TRBJ2-1; 10 bases are shared with TRBD2. In germline, CDR1 is SSHAT, CDR2 FNYEAQ (reference sequence). This CDR3 is 16 amino acids long. The CDR3 DNA follows: TGTGCTAGCAGCTTGCTAGCGGGGGCAACCTACAATGAGCAGTTCTTC. Protein: CASSLLAGATYNEQFF. Full variable domain (remainder filled in from reference TRBV7-7 and TRBJ2-1): GAGVSQSPRYKVTKRGQDVTLRCDPISSHATLYWYQQALGQGPEFLTYFNYEAQPDKSGLPSDRFSAERPEGSISTLTIQRTEQRDSAMYRCASSLLAGATYNEQFFGPGTRLTVL.

This chain uses TRBV30 with TRBJ2-1, with 12 bases lining up with TRBD2. The germline V gene has CDR1 GTSNPN and CDR2 SVGIG (reference sequence). The CDR3 is 15 amino acids. V trimming: 3 bases; J trimming: 12 bases; junction bases outside the gene matches: 12. In DNA, the CDR3 is TGTGCCTGGAGCCGGACTAGCGGGAACCCCTTGGGGCAGTTCTTC. It encodes CAWSRTSGNPLGQFF.

This clonotype was seen many times. The rearrangement joins TRBV20-1 to TRBJ2-3, with D possibly matching TRBD1 (5 bases). Trimming removed 4 bases at V and 0 bases at J, with 14 bases between. CDR3 length: 15 residues. CDR1 and CDR2 (germline): DFQATT, SNEGSKA (reference sequence). In nucleotides, the CDR3 is TGCAGTGCTAATCAGGGATCCGTTAGCACAGATACGCAGTATTTT. Translated: CSANQGSVSTDTQYF.

Many counts were recorded for this clonotype. V gene TRBV12-3 or TRBV12-4 combines with J gene TRBJ2-4; TRBD1 is a possible D gene (5 bases). CDR3 length: 13 residues. V shed 0 bases and J shed 5 bases, with 5 bases lying between them. CDR3 DNA sequence: TGTGCCAGCAGTTTAGCGGGGCAAAACATTCAGTACTTC. This translates into CASSLAGQNIQYF.

The CDR3 sequence is CASSLVANHEQFF. CDR3 nucleotide sequence: TGTGCCAGCAGTTTAGTAGCGAACCATGAGCAGTTCTTC. The genes are TRBV6-6 and TRBJ2-1; maybe TRBD2 (5 bases). V was clipped by 4 bases and J by 8 bases, with 12 bases between them. Germline loops: CDR1 MNHNY, CDR2 SVGAGI (reference sequence). The CDR3 extends over 13 amino acids.

This rearrangement joins TRBV7-8 to TRBJ1-2, with D tentatively TRBD1 (5 bases). This CDR3 spans 13 amino acids. Germline CDR1 reads SGHVS; CDR2 reads FQNEAQ. Trimming removed 2 bases at V and 7 bases at J, with 11 bases between. The CDR3 DNA is TGTGCCAGCAGCTTATCGACAGTCGGTGGCTACACCTTC. This encodes CASSLSTVGGYTF.

This clonotype was observed a handful of times. The CDR3 sequence is CSARSRDRGNSPLHF. CDR3 DNA sequence: TGCAGTGCTAGATCCCGGGACCGAGGGAATTCACCCCTCCACTTT. The J gene is TRBJ1-6, the V gene TRBV20-1; D may be TRBD1 (5 bases). This CDR3 region has 15 residues. V lost 2 bases to trimming and J lost 7 bases, with 15 bases between them. CDR1 DFQATT and CDR2 SNEGSKA come from the germline V gene (reference sequence).

This clonotype has a count of ten or more. The V gene is TRBV10-3, the J gene TRBJ2-2, with D perhaps TRBD2 (7 bases). The germline gives CDR1 ENHRY, CDR2 SYGVKD. V lost 11 bases and J lost 4, with 14 bases in between. CDR3 length: 13 residues. CDR3 nucleotides: TGTGCCGGGAGGGGGACCTCCACCGGGGAGCTGTTTTTT. This translates into CAGRGTSTGELFF.